The following is a T cell receptor (beta chain) sequence with its context. This sample is drawn from a study of blood T cell repertoires in COVID-19. Turning to the study itself: Italy, Spain and the United States were the sources of the convalescent and acute COVID-19 samples. PBMCs, B-cell-depleted T cells, or T cells provided the cDNA or gDNA that made up the material.

Original analysis: Using reference gene primer amplification, nucleated cell counts were estimated. Sequencing used immunoSEQ multiplex PCR; TCRdb keeps in-frame clones, though not all of them. For V, J and clone size, that table is used; D and trimming come from the DNA. This table has some 200,000 clones, 80% to 90% appearing once. V was pared by 0 bases and J by 1 base, with 7 bases between. The length of the CDR3 is 14 residues. The germline V gene has CDR1 SGHRS and CDR2 YFSETQ. Sequences were obtained from peripheral blood. The chain uses TRBV5-1 and TRBJ1-1, with D unclear. This clonotype was sampled from an older woman who had recovered from COVID-19. The DNA for the CDR3 is TGCGCCAGCAGCTTGGGTCACTCGAACACTGAAGCTTTCTTT. This sequence encodes CASSLGHSNTEAFF.